This T cell receptor beta chain originates from a study of T-cell reconstitution after alpha-beta-depleted transplantation in children. A library of TCRbeta sequences, prepared with unique molecular identifiers, was generated. TCRdb re-called the PCR reads through MiXCR, storing one row per CDR3 protein. The sample lists 200,000 to 250,000 distinct CDR3 sequences; under 30% were seen once. This clonotype has a count of ten or more. The antigen remains unidentified. Regarding the study as a whole: It was reported that alpha-beta T cells came from several hundred expanded graft clones (about two months after transplant). At the one-year point after transplant, T-cell counts and TCRbeta diversity were found to come mostly from T cells that had been newly produced.

Per germline, CDR1 SGHTA and CDR2 FQGNSA. The V end lost 8 bases, the J end lost 1 base, and 18 bases lay between the germline ends. This CDR3 comprises 16 residues. This receptor was obtained from a girl aged 2 to 9 with Fanconi anemia, due to receive a stem cell transplant. The chain has TRBV7-2 and TRBJ2-1; D possibly corresponds to TRBD2 (6 bases). The sequences come from PBMCs, collected before TCRalphabeta/CD19-depleted stem cell transplant. Here the CDR3 reads CASRRPGDHSYNEQFF. The CDR3 nucleotides read TGTGCCAGCCGTAGGCCGGGAGACCATTCCTACAATGAGCAGTTCTTC.